This T cell receptor (beta chain) was recorded in a study of cytomegalovirus exposure and HLA in healthy donors (dated by TCRdb to the late 2010s). About the investigation overall: An earlier analysis of 550 to 700 of the donors reported 250 to 300 Gb of sequence data and more than 90 million unique TCR beta sequences from 190 million or so T cells. The study aimed to test whether cataloging public T cell receptors could reveal signatures of past pathogen exposure. Every repertoire in the discovery cohort had been generated on one and the same sequencing platform. Typing coverage differed by locus: A, B, C, DRB1 and DQB1 were typed in roughly 629-640 donors, DQA1 in approximately 520, DPA1 in some 600, and DPB1 in around 490. Both class I and class II loci were covered by HLA typing, at four-digit resolution. The T cell repertoires of 666 subjects were profiled by immunosequencing and related to cytomegalovirus serostatus. Donor age, sex, ethnicity and CMV serostatus were compiled together with the repertoire data. Several DR-DQ haplotypes were handled as single units for association and clustering because linkage in the cohort was strong. The later analysis used no new phenotypic data to find candidate immune exposures, relying instead on TCR beta sequences and their occurrence across donors. In addition to the first cohort of approximately 670 subjects, a separate validation cohort of some 120 different subjects was used. In a later genetic analysis, genome-wide SNP genotypes for about three fifths of the roughly 670 donors were used, and that subset was treated as a discovery cohort. Among approximately 370 genotyped donors of the cohort, an average of around 250,000 unique TCR beta nucleotide sequences was sequenced per donor, of which 15% to 20% were non-productive. High-throughput TCR immunosequencing, statistical association of individual TCRs with disease status, and machine learning were combined to predict cytomegalovirus infection status. To study patterns of TCR occurrence, a later analysis re-analyzed previously published TCR beta repertoires from hundreds of donors and added high-resolution HLA genotyping. Approximately 300 gigabases of sequencing data and 70 million to 95 million unique TCR sequences made up an early release that covered approximately 650 HLA-typed donors. In an earlier analysis of about 590 of the donors, high-throughput TCR beta sequencing was used to judge whether each TCR beta V gene segment behaved as functional or pseudogenic. Among the roughly 430 genotyped donors, under 90% belonged to the genetic ancestry cluster associated with self-reported Caucasian donors. Overall results and qualifications from the work: Most TCR sequences were seen in very few donors, while some public TCRs were found in many individuals. In vitro tests confirmed that a few of the cytomegalovirus-associated TCR beta chains recognize cytomegalovirus antigens. The earlier analysis of some 560 of the donors excluded 15 to 20 rarely observed V segments, including chromosome 9 orphons, because counts were too low. A further reported finding was that TCR beta sequences accurately predicted the HLA-A and HLA-B alleles for most subjects in the first cohort. The 87-base-pair reads could not distinguish some IMGT-functional V segments, including TRBV6-2 and TRBV6-3, so those segments were excluded. The study listed approximately 150 TCR beta chains as associated with cytomegalovirus. Several of the top co-occurrence clusters appeared to be linked to parvovirus B19, influenza, CMV and Epstein-Barr virus, according to a later analysis. Because HLA typing was unavailable for some donors at each locus, only the typed subset was used in association tests. The authors suggested that the approach could potentially be extended to other disease states and immunological phenotypes. An earlier analysis of approximately 590 of the donors showed that most TCR beta V segments appeared in productive rearrangements either about 90% or about 30% of the time, which broadly matched IMGT annotations. At a false discovery rate of 0.05, a later analysis linked under 20,000 TCR beta sequences to specific HLA alleles. The cohort was sequenced for TCR beta chains only, and without alpha or paired-chain data the features that could be detected were limited. Assigning TCR associations to individual alleles was difficult when HLA alleles, especially DR and DQ, strongly co-occurred. A cluster of highly shared sequence variants was judged likely to be a technical artifact of the sequencing pipeline. Immune exposure information for the cohort was limited to CMV serostatus. According to a later analysis, most CMV-associated TCR beta chains appeared to be HLA-restricted, and the HLA associations seemed to be driven largely by CMV exposure. Compared with the 666-donor mean, donors in an Asian-associated ancestry cluster had fewer N-insertions in productive TCRs, according to a later genetic analysis. A later genetic analysis associated a missense DCLRE1C variant with V-gene and J-gene trimming of TCR beta chains, and an independent cohort replicated the association. Presence/absence analyses assumed roughly uniform sequencing depth across donors, an assumption that may not hold. Correlated functional status among segregating V segments might reflect linkage disequilibrium, but an unknown experimental factor could not be ruled out. In both the original and validation cohorts, the classifier was reported to diagnose cytomegalovirus status with high specificity and sensitivity. According to a later analysis, TCR association rates differed among HLA loci, with DRB1 alleles showing the most associated TCRs and HLA-C alleles showing the fewest. Compared with equally common non-associated chains, HLA-associated TCR beta chains in a later analysis were more clonally expanded and had lower generation probabilities.

V drops 5 bases and J drops 8 bases, leaving 18 bases in between. The CDR3 measures 14 amino acids from cysteine to phenylalanine. Only the CDR3 DNA is retained, 42 bases long and in frame from the first base. The germline V gene supplies CDR1 MNHNS and CDR2 SASEGT. The cohort comprised some 700 healthy bone marrow donors. Cohort members were all nominally healthy when sampled, although unrecorded immune exposures were likely present. The donor tested CMV seronegative, placing the donor among the 352 seronegative members of the cohort. A peripheral blood sample was provided by each donor, and peripheral blood mononuclear cells were used for TCR beta sequencing. The Qiagen DNeasy Blood Extraction Kit was used to extract genomic DNA from the blood cell samples. This clone was picked up one time. Its binding antigen is unknown. There are no base qualities to consult, and no much larger clone falls within one base.

The receptor library was made with the immunoSEQ multiplex PCR assay. The multiplex PCR relied on a mix of 60 forward primers for TCR Vbeta segments and 13 reverse primers for TCR Jbeta segments. The CDR3 region of rearranged TCR beta genes was amplified from genomic DNA with a multiplex PCR assay. The amplified TCR beta libraries were sequenced on the Illumina HiSeq System as 87-base-pair reads. The published analysis was carried out like this. In a later analysis, some 80 million unique TCR beta chains were counted across the 500 to 700 repertoires, and roughly 11 million of these chains were shared by at least two donors. To remove PCR and sequencing errors, raw reads were error-corrected and collapsed into unique sequences using a nearest-neighbor algorithm that merged closely related sequences. V, D and J gene segments were assigned by aligning CDR3 sequences to IMGT reference sequences. For a sequence to be retained, at least a six-nucleotide match to both a V gene segment and a J gene segment was required. A rearrangement counted as productive if the CDR3 had no stop codons and remained in frame with V and J, and every other rearrangement counted as non-productive. CDR3 was defined by IMGT convention, running from the second conserved V-encoded cysteine to the conserved J-encoded phenylalanine. The earlier analysis of 587 of the donors excluded sequences that lacked an unambiguous match to a single V gene segment. In an earlier analysis of a few hundred of the donors, V segments were called functional above 56.7% productive rearrangements and were called segregating when the between-donor standard deviation exceeded 5%. A statistical classification framework was developed to diagnose cytomegalovirus status using the catalog of TCR beta chain sequences. V and J gene assignment, in a later analysis, came from comparing TCR nucleotide sequences with IMGT/GENE-DB human TR gene sequences. A later analysis assigned CDR3 sequences and most-parsimonious VDJ recombination scenarios with the TCRdist pipeline. A later analysis defined each TCR beta chain by its CDR3 amino acid sequence plus V-gene family, and excluded reads lacking a unique V-gene family. As a way to deal with suspected cross-contamination and a sequencing artifact, a later analysis dropped approximately 590 nucleotide sequences that were highly shared and had low generation probability. In a later analysis, a clonal expansion index was calculated for each public chain from normalized within-repertoire ranks of inferred template counts. Generation probabilities in a later analysis came from a VDJ recombination model fitted to out-of-frame rearrangements, and those results were checked against IGoR. Hypergeometric tests were used in a later analysis to score TCR-TCR, TCR-HLA and TCR-CMV co-occurrence, with a repertoire-size bias correction applied to the TCR pairs. A later analysis estimated false discovery rates by permuting HLA or CMV assignments 20 times. In a later analysis, co-occurring TCRs were grouped using DBSCAN, with TCRdist sequence similarity added in when clustering inside HLA-allele-positive subsets. Co-occurrence clustering excluded repertoires with fewer than 30,000 or more than 120,000 public chains, plus five with anomalous nucleotide sharing. TCRdb took this table from immuneACCESS and kept in-frame rearrangements with V and J called. Such tables lack part of the clones; where checked against another copy, unresolved V genes explain under half of the gap, and the rest is unexplained. V and J calls and clone size are those listed in that table; D and trimming were worked out from the DNA. This sample comprises around 200,000 clones, 82% of them detected only once. The top ten clones comprise about 0.8% of the sample.

The origin of this receptor is a woman between 18 and 29 years old in good health and CMV-seronegative. Material for sequencing was PBMCs. This chain is built from TRBV6-1 and TRBJ1-2; tentative D gene TRBD1, with 6 bases matching. Here is the DNA: TGTGCCAGCAGTTCCGAGACAGGTGGGGGAGGCTACACCTTC. Its protein product is CASSSETGGGGYTF.